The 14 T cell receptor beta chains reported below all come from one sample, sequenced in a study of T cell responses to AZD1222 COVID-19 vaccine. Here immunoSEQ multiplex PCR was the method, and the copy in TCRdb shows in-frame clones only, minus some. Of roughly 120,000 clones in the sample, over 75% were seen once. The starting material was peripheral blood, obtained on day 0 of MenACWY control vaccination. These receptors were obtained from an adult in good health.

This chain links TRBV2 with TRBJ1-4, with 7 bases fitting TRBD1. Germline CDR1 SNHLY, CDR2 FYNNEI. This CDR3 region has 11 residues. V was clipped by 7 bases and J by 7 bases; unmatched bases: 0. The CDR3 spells CASTGGEKLFF. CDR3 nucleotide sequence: TGTGCCAGCACAGGGGGTGAAAAACTGTTTTTT.

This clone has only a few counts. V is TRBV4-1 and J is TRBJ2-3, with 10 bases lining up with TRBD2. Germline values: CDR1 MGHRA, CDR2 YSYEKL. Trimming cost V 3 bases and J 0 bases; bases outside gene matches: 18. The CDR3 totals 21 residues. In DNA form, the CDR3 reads TGCGCCAGCAGCCACCCCCTCGGACTAGCGGAGAAGGGACCTAGCACAGATACGCAGTATTTT. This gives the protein CASSHPLGLAEKGPSTDTQYF.

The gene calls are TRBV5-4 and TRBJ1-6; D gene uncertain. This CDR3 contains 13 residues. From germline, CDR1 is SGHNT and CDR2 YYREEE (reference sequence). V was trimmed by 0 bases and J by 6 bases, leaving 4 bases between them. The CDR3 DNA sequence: TGTGCCAGCAGCTTGGGGGTTAATTCACCCCTCCACTTT. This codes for CASSLGVNSPLHF.

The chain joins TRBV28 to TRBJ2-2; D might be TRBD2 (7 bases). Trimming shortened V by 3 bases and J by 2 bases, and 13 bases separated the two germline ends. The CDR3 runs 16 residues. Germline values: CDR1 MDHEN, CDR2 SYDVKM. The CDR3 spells CASSLGAGVNTGELFF. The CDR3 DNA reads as TGTGCCAGCAGTTTGGGGGCGGGAGTTAACACCGGGGAGCTGTTTTTT. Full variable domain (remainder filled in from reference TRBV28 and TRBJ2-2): DVKVTQSSRYLVKRTGEKVFLECVQDMDHENMFWYRQDPGLGLRLIYFSYDVKMKEKGDIPEGYSVSREKKERFSLILESASTNQTSMYLCASSLGAGVNTGELFFGEGSRLTVL.

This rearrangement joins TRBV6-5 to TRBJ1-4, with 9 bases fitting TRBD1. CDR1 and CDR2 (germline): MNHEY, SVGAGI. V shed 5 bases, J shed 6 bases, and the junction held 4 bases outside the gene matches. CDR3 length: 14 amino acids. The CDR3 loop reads CASSSRDRDEKLFF. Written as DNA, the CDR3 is TGTGCCAGCAGTAGCCGGGACAGGGATGAAAAACTGTTTTTT.

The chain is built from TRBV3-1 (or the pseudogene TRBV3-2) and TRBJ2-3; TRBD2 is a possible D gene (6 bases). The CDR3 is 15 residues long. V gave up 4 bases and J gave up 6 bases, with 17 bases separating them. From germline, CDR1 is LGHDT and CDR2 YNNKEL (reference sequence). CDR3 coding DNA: TGTGCCAGCAGCCGCGAACCCTCAGGGAGGGATACGCAGTATTTT. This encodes CASSREPSGRDTQYF.

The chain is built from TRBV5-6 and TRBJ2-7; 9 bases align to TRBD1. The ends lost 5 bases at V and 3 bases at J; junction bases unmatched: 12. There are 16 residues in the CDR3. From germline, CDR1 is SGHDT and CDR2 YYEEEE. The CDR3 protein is CASRAMTGGIFYEQYF. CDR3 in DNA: TGTGCCAGCAGAGCAATGACAGGGGGTATTTTCTACGAGCAGTACTTC.

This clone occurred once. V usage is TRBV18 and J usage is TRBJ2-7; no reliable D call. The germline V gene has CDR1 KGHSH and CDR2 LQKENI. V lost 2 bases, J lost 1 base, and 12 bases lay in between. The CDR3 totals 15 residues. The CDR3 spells CASSPGVIDSYEQYF. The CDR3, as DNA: TGTGCCAGCTCACCAGGGGTGATTGATTCCTACGAGCAGTACTTC. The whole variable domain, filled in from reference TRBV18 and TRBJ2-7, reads NAGVMQNPRHLVRRRGQEARLRCSPMKGHSHVYWYRQLPEEGLKFMVYLQKENIIDESGMPKERFSAEFPKEGPSILRIQQVVRGDSAAYFCASSPGVIDSYEQYFGPGTRLTVT.

This CDR3 is CASRQDSYNSPLHF. For the CDR3, the DNA is TGTGCCAGCAGACAGGACAGCTATAATTCACCCCTCCACTTT. The chain uses TRBV6-5 and TRBJ1-6, with TRBD1 as a possible D gene (6 bases). The CDR3 has 14 residues. The germline CDR1 and CDR2 sequences are MNHEY and SVGAGI. Trimming took off 6 bases at V and 3 bases at J, with 9 bases between the two ends.

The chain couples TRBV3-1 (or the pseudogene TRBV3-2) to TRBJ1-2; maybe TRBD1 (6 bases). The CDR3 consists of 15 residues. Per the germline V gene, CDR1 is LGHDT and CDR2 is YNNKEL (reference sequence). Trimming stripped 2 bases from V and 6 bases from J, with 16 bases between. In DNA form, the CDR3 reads TGTGCCAGCAGCCAATCCGGGGGCTTGAGGGATGGCTACACCTTC. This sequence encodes CASSQSGGLRDGYTF.

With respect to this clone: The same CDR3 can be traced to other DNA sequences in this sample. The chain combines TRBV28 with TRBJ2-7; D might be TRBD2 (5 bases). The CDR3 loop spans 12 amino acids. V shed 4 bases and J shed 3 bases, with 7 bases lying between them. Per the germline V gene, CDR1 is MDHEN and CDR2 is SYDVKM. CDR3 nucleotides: TGTGCCAGCAGTTACCGGGACTACGAGCAGTACTTC. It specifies CASSYRDYEQYF.

The DNA for the CDR3 is TGTGCCAGCAGCCTATCCGGGGACTCGCAGTTCTTC. It yields the protein CASSLSGDSQFF. This chain uses TRBV7-9 with TRBJ2-1; D is perhaps TRBD2 (6 bases). Trimming shortened V by 5 bases and J by 12 bases, and 14 bases separated the two germline ends. Germline CDR1 SEHNR, CDR2 FQNEAQ (reference sequence). There are 12 residues in the CDR3. The entire variable domain, with the rest obtained from reference TRBV7-9 and TRBJ2-1, is as follows: DTGVSQNPRHKITKRGQNVTFRCDPISEHNRLYWYRQTLGQGPEFLTYFQNEAQLEKSRLLSDRFSAERPKGSFSTLEIQRTEQGDSAMYLCASSLSGDSQFFGPGTRLTVL.

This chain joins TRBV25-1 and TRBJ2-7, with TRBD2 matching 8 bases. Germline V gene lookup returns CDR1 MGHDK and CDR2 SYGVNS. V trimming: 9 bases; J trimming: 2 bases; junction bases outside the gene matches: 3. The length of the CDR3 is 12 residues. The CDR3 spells CASSGMAYEQYF. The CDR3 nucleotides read TGTGCCAGTAGCGGGATGGCCTACGAGCAGTACTTC.

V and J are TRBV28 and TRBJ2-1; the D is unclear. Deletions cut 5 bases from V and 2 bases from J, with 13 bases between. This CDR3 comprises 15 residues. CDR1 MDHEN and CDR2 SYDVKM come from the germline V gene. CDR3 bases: TGTGCCAGCAGTGCGGCGTCGGTCGCCTACAATGAGCAGTTCTTC. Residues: CASSAASVAYNEQFF.